This is a list of T cell receptor beta chains from one sample in a study of naive CD8 T cells in extremely preterm neonates. Produced via immunoSEQ multiplex PCR; TCRdb's table is partial and in-frame only. The table lists some 4,800 clones, 90% to 95% of them singletons. The sequenced sample consisted of naive CD8+ T cells from cord blood. The receptors come from a boy who was born preterm. Both conserved end residues are part of each CDR3. The D gene is left open where the match is weak. Clone size is given for some rows only: seen once, a few or many times, or a class if the clone is expanded.

j_call,v_call,clone_size,d_call,cdr3_aa,cdr3_nt
TRBJ2-5,TRBV5-8,NA,TRBD1,CASSLTGEETQYF,TGTGCCAGCAGCTTGACAGGGGAAGAGACCCAGTACTTC
TRBJ2-7,TRBV29-1,NA,NA,CSVVWGDSYYEQYF,TGCAGCGTTGTGTGGGGGGACAGTTACTACGAGCAGTACTTC
TRBJ2-2,TRBV4-2,NA,NA,CASSQDPGTGELFF,TGTGCCAGCAGCCAAGATCCAGGGACCGGGGAGCTGTTTTTT
TRBJ2-1,TRBV4-1,NA,NA,CASSQESSGSLHNEQFF,TGCGCCAGCAGCCAAGAATCATCCGGGAGCCTTCACAATGAGCAGTTCTTC
TRBJ1-5,TRBV27,NA,TRBD1,CASSLTGGNQPQHF,TGTGCCAGCAGTTTGACAGGGGGCAATCAGCCCCAGCATTTT
TRBJ1-5,TRBV5-5,NA,NA,CASSLNNQPQHF,TGTGCCAGCAGCTTGAACAATCAGCCCCAGCATTTT
TRBJ1-1,TRBV20-1,NA,NA,CSAGGRNEAFF,TGCAGTGCCGGGGGGAGAAATGAAGCTTTCTTT
TRBJ2-1,TRBV10-2,NA,NA,CAGGGWRDEQFF,TGCGCCGGAGGGGGTTGGCGGGATGAGCAGTTCTTC
TRBJ2-3,TRBV27,NA,NA,CASTTGDTQYF,TGTGCCAGCACCACAGGGGATACGCAGTATTTT
TRBJ1-2,TRBV9,NA,NA,CASSVTGNGYTF,TGTGCCAGCAGCGTGACAGGAAATGGCTACACCTTC
TRBJ2-6,TRBV27,NA,NA,CASSASGANVLTF,TGTGCCAGCAGTGCCTCTGGGGCCAACGTCCTGACTTTC
TRBJ2-6,TRBV4-2,once,NA,CASSQGLVSGANVLTF,TGTGCCAGCAGCCAAGGACTAGTCTCTGGGGCCAACGTCCTGACTTTC
TRBJ2-7,TRBV6-5,NA,TRBD2,CASSYTSGRGEQYF,TGTGCCAGCAGTTACACTAGCGGGAGAGGGGAGCAGTACTTC
TRBJ2-7,TRBV7-3,few,TRBD2,CATRTSGRYEQYF,TGTGCCACCCGGACTAGCGGGAGGTACGAGCAGTACTTC